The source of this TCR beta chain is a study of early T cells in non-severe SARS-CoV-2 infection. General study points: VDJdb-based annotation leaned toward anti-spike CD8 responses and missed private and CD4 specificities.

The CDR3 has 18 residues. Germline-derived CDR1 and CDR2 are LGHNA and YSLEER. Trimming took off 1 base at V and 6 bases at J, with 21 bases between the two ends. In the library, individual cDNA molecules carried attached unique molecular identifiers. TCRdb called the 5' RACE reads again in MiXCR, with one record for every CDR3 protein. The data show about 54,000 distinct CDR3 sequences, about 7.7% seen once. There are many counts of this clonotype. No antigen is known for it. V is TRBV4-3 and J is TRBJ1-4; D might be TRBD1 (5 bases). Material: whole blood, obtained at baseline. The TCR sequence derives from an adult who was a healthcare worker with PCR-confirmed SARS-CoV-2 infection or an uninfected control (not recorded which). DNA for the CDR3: TGCGCCAGCAGCCAAGTATGGGGGTACGCGGGTCCGGATGAAAAACTGTTTTTT. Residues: CASSQVWGYAGPDEKLFF.